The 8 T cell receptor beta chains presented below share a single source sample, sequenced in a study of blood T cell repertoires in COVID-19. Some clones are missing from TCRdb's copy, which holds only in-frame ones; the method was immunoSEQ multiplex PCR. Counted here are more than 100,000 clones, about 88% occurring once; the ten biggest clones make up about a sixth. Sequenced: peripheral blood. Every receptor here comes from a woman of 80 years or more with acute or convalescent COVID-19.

CDR3 sequence: CSDSTGFGYTF. In DNA form, the CDR3 reads TGCAGCGACTCCACAGGGTTCGGCTACACCTTC. The rearrangement uses TRBV29-1 and TRBJ1-2; tentatively, D is TRBD1 (6 bases). The CDR3 runs 11 residues. In germline, CDR1 is SQVTM, CDR2 ANQGSEA. The V end lost 7 bases, the J end lost 8 bases, and 14 bases lay between the germline ends. The full variable domain, with the rest looked up from reference TRBV29-1 and TRBJ1-2, is SAVISQKPSRDICQRGTSLTIQCQVDSQVTMMFWYRQQPGQSLTLIATANQGSEATYESGFVIDKFPISRPNLTFSTLTVSNMSPEDSSIYLCSDSTGFGYTFGSGTRLTVV.

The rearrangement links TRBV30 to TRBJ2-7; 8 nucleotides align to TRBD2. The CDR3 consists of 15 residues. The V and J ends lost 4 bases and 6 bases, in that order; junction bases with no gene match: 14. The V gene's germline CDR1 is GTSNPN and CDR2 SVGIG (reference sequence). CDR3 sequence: CAWKNPGGWLREQYF. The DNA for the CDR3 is TGTGCCTGGAAGAATCCGGGGGGGTGGCTACGCGAGCAGTACTTC.

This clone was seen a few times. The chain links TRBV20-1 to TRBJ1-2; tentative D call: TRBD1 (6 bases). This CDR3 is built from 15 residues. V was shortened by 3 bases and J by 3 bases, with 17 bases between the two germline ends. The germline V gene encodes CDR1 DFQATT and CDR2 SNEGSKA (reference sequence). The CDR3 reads CSASMGAVGHYGYTF. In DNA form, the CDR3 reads TGCAGTGCTAGTATGGGGGCCGTTGGGCACTATGGCTACACCTTC.

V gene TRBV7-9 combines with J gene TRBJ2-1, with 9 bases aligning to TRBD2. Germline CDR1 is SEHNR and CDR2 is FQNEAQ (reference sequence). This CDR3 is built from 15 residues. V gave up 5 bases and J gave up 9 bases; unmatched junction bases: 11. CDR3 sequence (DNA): TGTGCCAGCAGCGCAGGTAGCGGGAGCATCCCTGAGCAGTTCTTC. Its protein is CASSAGSGSIPEQFF.

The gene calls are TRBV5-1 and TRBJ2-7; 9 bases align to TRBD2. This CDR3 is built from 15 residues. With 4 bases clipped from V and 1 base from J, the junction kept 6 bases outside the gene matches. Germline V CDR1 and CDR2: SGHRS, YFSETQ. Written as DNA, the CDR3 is TGCGCCAGCAGCCCCACGCGGGGGGGTTCCTACGAGCAGTACTTC. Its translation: CASSPTRGGSYEQYF.

CDR3 nucleotide sequence: TGTGCCAGCAGTGACGGAGGCTCTGGAAACACCATATATTTT. Translation gives CASSDGGSGNTIYF. This chain connects TRBV6-2 or TRBV6-3 to TRBJ1-3; no definite D call. The V end was cut by 5 bases, the J end by 0 bases, with 8 bases between. This CDR3 comprises 14 residues. In germline, CDR1 is MNHEY, CDR2 SVGEGT.

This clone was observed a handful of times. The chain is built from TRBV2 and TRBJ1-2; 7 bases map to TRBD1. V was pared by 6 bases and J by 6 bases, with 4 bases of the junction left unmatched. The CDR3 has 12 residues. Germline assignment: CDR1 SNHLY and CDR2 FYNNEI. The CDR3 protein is CASSEQGNGYTF. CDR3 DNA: TGTGCCAGCAGCGAACAGGGGAATGGCTACACCTTC.

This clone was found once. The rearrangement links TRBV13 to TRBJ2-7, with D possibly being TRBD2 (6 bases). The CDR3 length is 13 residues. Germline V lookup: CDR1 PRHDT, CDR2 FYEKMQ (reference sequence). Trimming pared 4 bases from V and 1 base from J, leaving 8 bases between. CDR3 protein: CASSSSGSYEQYF. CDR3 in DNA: TGTGCCAGCAGCTCAAGCGGGTCCTACGAGCAGTACTTC. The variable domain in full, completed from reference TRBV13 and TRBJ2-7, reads AAGVIQSPRHLIKEKRETATLKCYPIPRHDTVYWYQQGPGQDPQFLISFYEKMQSDKGSIPDRFSAQQFSDYHSELNMSSLELGDSALYFCASSSSGSYEQYFGPGTRLTVT.